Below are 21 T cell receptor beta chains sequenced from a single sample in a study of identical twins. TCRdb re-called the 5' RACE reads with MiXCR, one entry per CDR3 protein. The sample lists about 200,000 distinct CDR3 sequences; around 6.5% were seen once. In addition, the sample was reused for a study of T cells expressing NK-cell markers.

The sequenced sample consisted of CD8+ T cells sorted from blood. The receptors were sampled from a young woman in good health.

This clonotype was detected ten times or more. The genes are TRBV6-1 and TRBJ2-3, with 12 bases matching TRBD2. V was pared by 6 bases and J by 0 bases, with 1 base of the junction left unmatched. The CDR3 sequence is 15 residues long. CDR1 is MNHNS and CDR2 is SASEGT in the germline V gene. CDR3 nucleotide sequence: TGTGCCAGCAGCGGACTAGCGGGAAGCACAGATACGCAGTATTTT. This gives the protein CASSGLAGSTDTQYF.

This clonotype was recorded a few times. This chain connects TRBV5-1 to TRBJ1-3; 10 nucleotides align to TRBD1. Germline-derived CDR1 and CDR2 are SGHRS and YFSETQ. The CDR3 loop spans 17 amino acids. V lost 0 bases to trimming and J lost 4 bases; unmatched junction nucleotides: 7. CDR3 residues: CASSLDPGQGMGNTIYF. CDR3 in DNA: TGCGCCAGCAGCTTGGATCCGGGACAGGGGATGGGAAACACCATATATTTT.

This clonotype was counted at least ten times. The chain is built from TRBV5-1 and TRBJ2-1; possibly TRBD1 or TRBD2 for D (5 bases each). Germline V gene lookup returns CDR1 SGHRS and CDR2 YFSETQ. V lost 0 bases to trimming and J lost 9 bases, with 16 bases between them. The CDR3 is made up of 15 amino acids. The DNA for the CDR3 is TGCGCCAGCAGCTTGGAGGACTCCAGTGGGGGTGAGCAGTTCTTC. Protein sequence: CASSLEDSSGGEQFF.

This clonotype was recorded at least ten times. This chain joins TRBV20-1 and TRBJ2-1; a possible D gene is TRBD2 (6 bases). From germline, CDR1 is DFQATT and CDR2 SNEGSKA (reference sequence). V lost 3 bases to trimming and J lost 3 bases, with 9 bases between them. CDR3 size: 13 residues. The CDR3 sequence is CSASGGNYNEQFF. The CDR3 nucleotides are TGCAGTGCTAGCGGGGGAAACTACAATGAGCAGTTCTTC.

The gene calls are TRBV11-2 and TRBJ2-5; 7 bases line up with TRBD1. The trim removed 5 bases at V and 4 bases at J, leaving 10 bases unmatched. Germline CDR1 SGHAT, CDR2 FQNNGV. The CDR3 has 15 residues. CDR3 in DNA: TGTGCCAGCAGCGGAGAGGGGCGGACAGGAGAGACCCAGTACTTC. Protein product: CASSGEGRTGETQYF.

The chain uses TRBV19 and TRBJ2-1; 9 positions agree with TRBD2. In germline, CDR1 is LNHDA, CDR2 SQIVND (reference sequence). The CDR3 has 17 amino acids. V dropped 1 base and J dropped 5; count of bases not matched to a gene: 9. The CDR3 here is CASSIASVLAGNNEQFF. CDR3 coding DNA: TGTGCCAGTAGTATAGCTTCGGTTCTAGCGGGAAACAATGAGCAGTTCTTC.

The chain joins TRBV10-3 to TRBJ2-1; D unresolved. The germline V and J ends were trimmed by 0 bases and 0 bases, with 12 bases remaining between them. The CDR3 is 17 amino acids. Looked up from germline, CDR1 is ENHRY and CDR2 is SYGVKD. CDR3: CAISESAWRSSYNEQFF. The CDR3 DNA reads TGTGCCATCAGTGAGTCGGCTTGGCGTAGCTCCTACAATGAGCAGTTCTTC.

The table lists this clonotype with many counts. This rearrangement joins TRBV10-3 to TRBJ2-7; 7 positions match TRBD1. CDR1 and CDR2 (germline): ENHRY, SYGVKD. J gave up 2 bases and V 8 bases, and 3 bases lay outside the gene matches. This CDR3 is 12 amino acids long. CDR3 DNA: TGTGCCATCTCAGGGGGTCCCTACGAGCAGTACTTC. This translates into CAISGGPYEQYF.

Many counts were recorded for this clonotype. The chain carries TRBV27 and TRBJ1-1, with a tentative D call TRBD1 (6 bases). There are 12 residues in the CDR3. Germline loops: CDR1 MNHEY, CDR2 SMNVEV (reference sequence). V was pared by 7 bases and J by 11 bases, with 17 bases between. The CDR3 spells CASIGSGHLAFF. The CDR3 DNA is TGTGCCAGCATAGGATCGGGACACTTGGCTTTCTTT.

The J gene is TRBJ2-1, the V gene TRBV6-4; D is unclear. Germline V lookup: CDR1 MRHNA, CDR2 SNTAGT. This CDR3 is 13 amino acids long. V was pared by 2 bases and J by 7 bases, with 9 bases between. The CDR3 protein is CASSDGSENEQFF. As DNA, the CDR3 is TGTGCCAGCAGTGACGGCTCGGAGAATGAGCAGTTCTTC.

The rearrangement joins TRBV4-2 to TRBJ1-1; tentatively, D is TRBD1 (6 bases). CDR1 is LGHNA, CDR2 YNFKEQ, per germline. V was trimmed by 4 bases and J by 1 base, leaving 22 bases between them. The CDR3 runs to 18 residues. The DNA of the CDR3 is TGTGCCAGCAGCCCAGGCATCCTACAGGGCCGTTGGAACACTGAAGCTTTCTTT. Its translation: CASSPGILQGRWNTEAFF.

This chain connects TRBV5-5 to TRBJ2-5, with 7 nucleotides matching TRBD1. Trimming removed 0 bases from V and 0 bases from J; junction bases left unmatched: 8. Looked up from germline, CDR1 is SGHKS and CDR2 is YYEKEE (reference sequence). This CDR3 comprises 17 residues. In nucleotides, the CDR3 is TGTGCCAGCAGCTTGGGGGACAGCCCTAGAAACCAAGAGACCCAGTACTTC. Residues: CASSLGDSPRNQETQYF.

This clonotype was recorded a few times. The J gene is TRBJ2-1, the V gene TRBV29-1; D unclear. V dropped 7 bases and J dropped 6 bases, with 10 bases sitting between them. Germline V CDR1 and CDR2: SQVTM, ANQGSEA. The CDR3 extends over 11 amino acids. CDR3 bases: TGCAGCGCCACTACGTTCAATGAGCAGTTCTTC. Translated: CSATTFNEQFF.

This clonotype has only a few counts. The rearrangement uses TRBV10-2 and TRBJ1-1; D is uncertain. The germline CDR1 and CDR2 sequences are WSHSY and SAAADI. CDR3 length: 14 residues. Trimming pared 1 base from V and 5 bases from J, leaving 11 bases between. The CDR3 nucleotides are TGCGCCAGCAGTGAGTGGGTATTGGGAACTGAAGCTTTCTTT. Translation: CASSEWVLGTEAFF.

This chain's CDR3 is CSARDPSRGDYNEQFF. The CDR3 DNA sequence: TGCAGTGCTAGAGATCCGTCGCGGGGGGACTACAATGAGCAGTTCTTC. The chain couples TRBV20-1 to TRBJ2-1, with 8 bases fitting TRBD2. V shed 0 bases and J 3 bases; nucleotides not matched to a gene: 7. This CDR3 is 16 amino acids long. Looked up from germline, CDR1 is DFQATT and CDR2 is SNEGSKA (reference sequence).

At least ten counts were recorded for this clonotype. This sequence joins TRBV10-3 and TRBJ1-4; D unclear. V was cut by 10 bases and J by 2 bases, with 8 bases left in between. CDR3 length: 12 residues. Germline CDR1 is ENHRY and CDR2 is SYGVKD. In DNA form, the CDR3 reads TGTGCCACCCAAAATACTAATGAAAAACTGTTTTTT. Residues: CATQNTNEKLFF.

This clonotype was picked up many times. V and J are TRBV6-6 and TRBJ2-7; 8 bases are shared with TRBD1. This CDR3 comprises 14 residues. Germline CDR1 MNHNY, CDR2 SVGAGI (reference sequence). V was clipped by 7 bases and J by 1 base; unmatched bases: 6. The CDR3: CASTTGGVSYEQYF. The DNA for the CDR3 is TGTGCCAGCACTACAGGGGGTGTATCCTACGAGCAGTACTTC.

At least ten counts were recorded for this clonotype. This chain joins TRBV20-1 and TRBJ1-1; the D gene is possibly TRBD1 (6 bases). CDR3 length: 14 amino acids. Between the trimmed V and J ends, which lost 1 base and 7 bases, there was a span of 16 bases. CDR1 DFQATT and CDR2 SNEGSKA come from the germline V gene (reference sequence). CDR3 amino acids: CSARVQSGAIEAFF. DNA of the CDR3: TGCAGTGCTAGAGTCCAATCAGGGGCTATTGAAGCTTTCTTT.

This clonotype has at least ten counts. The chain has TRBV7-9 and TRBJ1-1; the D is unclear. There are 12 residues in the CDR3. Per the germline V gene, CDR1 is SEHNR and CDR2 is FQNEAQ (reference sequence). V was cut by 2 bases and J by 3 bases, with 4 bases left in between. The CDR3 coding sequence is TGTGCCAGCAGCTTAAGGGACACTGAAGCTTTCTTT. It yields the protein CASSLRDTEAFF.

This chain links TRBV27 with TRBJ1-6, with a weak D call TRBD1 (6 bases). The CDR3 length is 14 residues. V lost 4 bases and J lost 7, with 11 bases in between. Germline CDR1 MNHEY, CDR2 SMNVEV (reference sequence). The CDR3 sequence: CASSWGLRNSPLHF. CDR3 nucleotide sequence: TGTGCCAGCAGTTGGGGGCTTCGAAATTCACCCCTCCACTTT.

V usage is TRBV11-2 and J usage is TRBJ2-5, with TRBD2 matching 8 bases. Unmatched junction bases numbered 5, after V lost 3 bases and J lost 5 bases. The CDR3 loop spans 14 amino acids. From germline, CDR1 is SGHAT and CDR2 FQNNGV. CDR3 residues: CASSFSAGEETQYF. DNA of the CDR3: TGTGCCAGCAGCTTTTCAGCGGGGGAGGAGACCCAGTACTTC.